The clone carrying this T cell receptor beta chain came up once. Its antigen is undetermined. This sample was included in a study of cytomegalovirus exposure and HLA in healthy donors. In the study overall: An earlier analysis found under 130 million unique TCR beta sequences from around 180 million T cells. Study-wide results and limits: It was about 180 TCR beta chains that were listed as cytomegalovirus-associated. Later work found that TCR association rates differed between HLA loci; DRB1 had the most and HLA-C the fewest.

The germline V and J ends were trimmed by 7 bases and 0 bases, with 6 bases remaining between them. The CDR3 has 12 residues. Germline CDR1 SEHNR, CDR2 FQNEAQ (reference sequence). The PCR made use of 60 Vbeta and 13 Jbeta primers. TCRdb keeps only in-frame clones here, not all; method: immunoSEQ multiplex PCR. The sample contains about 120,000 clones, under 90% of which appear only once. Material: PBMCs. The genes are TRBV7-9 and TRBJ2-5; D ambiguous. The source of this sequence is a female donor in good health and CMV-seropositive. CDR3 in DNA: TGTGCCAGCATCGGGTACCAAGAGACCCAGTACTTC. This codes for CASIGYQETQYF.